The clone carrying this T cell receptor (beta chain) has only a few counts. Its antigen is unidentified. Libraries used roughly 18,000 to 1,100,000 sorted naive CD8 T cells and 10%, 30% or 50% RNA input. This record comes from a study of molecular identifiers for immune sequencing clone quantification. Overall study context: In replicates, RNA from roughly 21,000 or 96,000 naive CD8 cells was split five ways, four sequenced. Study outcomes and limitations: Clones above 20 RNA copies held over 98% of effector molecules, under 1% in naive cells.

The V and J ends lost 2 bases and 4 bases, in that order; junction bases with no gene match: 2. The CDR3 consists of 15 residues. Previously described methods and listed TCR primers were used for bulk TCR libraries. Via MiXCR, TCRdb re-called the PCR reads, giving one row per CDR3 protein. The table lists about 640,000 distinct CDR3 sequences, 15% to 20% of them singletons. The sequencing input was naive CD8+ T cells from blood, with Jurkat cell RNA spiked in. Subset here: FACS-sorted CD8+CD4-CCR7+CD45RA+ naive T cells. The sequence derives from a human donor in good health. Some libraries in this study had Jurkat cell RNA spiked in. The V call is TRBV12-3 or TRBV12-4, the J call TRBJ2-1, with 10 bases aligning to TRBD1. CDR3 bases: TGTGCCAGCAGTTTAAGACAGGGGGCGTACAATGAGCAGTTCTTC. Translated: CASSLRQGAYNEQFF.